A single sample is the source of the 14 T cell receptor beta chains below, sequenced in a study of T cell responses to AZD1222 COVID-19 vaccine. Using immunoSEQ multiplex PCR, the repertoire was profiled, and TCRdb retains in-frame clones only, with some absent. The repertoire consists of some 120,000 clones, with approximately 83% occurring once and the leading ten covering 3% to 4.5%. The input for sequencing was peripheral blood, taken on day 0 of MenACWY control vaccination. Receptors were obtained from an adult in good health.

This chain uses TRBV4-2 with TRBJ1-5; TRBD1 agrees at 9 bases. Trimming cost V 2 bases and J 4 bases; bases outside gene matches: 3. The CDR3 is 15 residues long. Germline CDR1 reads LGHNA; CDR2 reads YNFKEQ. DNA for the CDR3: TGTGCCAGCAGCCAACCGGGACAGGGAAATCAGCCCCAGCATTTT. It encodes CASSQPGQGNQPQHF.

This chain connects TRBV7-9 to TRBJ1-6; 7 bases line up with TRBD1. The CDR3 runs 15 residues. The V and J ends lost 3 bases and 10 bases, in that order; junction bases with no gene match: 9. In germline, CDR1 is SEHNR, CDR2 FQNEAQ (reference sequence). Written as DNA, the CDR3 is TGTGCCAGCAGCTTTAGGGACAGTTCTCGCTCACCCCTCCACTTT. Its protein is CASSFRDSSRSPLHF.

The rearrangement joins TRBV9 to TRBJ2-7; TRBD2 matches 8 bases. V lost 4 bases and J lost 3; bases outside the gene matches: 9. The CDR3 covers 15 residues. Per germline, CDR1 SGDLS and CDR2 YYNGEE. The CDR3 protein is CASSPHLSGVYEQYF. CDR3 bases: TGTGCCAGCAGCCCTCACCTTAGCGGGGTCTACGAGCAGTACTTC.

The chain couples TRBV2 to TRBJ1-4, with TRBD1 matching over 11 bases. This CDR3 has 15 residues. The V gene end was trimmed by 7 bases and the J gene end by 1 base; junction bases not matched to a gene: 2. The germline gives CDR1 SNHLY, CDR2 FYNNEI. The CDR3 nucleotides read TGTGCCAGCAAGGGACAGGGGGTAACTAATGAAAAACTGTTTTTT. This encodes CASKGQGVTNEKLFF.

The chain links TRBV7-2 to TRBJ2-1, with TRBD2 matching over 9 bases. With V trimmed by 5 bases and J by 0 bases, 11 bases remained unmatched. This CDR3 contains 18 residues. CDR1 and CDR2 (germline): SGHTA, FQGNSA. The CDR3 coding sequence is TGTGCCAGCAGCGCACGTAGCGGGGGCCACAGCTCCTACAATGAGCAGTTCTTC. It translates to CASSARSGGHSSYNEQFF.

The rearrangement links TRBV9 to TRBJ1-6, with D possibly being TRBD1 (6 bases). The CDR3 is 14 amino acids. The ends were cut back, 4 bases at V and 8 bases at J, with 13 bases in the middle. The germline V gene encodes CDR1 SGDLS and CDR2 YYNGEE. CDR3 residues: CASSSGARDSPLHF. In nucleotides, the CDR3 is TGTGCCAGCAGCTCAGGGGCGAGGGATTCACCCCTCCACTTT.

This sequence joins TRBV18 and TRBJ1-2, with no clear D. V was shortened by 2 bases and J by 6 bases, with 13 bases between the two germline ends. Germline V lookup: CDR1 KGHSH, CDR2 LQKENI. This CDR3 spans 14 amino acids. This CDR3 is CASSPSSRTDGYTF. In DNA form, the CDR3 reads TGTGCCAGCTCACCATCCTCGCGGACGGATGGCTACACCTTC.

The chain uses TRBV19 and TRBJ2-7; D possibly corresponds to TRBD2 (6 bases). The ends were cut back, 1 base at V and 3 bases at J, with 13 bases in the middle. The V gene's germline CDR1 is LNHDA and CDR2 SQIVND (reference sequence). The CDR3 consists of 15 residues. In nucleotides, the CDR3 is TGTGCCAGTAGTATAGGCCTCCGGACTATCTACGAGCAGTACTTC. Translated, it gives CASSIGLRTIYEQYF.

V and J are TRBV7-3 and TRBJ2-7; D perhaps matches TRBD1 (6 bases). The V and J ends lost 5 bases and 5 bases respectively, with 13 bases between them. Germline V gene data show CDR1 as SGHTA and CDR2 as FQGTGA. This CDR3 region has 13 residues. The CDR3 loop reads CASSLEGVDEQYF. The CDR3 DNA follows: TGTGCCAGCAGCCTAGAGGGGGTAGACGAGCAGTACTTC.

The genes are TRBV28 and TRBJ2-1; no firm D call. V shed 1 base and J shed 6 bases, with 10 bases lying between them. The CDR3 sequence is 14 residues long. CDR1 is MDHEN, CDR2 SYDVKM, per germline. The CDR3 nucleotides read TGTGCCAGCAGTTTATCCACTAACAGCAATGAGCAGTTCTTC. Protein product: CASSLSTNSNEQFF.

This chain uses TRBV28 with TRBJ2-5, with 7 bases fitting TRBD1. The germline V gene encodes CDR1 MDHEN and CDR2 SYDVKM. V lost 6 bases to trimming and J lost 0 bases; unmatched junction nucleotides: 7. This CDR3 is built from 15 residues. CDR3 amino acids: CASRPGQDYQETQYF. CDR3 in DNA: TGTGCCAGCAGACCTGGACAGGATTACCAAGAGACCCAGTACTTC.

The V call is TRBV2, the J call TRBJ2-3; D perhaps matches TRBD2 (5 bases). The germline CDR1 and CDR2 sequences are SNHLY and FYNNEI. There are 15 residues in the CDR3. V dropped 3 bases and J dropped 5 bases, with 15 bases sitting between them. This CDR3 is CASSDGLGVGDTQYF. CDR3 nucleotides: TGTGCCAGCAGTGATGGTCTCGGGGTTGGAGATACGCAGTATTTT. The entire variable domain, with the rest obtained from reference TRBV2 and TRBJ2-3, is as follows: EPEVTQTPSHQVTQMGQEVILRCVPISNHLYFYWYRQILGQKVEFLVSFYNNEISEKSEIFDDQFSVERPDGSNFTLKIRSTKLEDSAMYFCASSDGLGVGDTQYFGPGTRLTVL.

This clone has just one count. CDR3 loop: CASGSRARGGTHEQFF. The DNA of the CDR3 is TGTGCCAGCGGATCAAGAGCGAGGGGGGGGACCCATGAGCAGTTCTTC. The chain recombines TRBV3-1 (or the pseudogene TRBV3-2) with TRBJ2-1; D might be TRBD2 (7 bases). V lost 8 bases and J lost 8, with 25 bases in between. The CDR3 is 16 amino acids. Germline V gene sequence: CDR1 LGHDT, CDR2 YNNKEL (reference sequence).

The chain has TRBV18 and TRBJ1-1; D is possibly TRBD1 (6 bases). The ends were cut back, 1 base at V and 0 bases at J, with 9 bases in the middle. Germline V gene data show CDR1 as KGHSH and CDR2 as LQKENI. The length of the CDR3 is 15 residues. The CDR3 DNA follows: TGTGCCAGCTCACCACGGGGGGCGATGAACACTGAAGCTTTCTTT. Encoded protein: CASSPRGAMNTEAFF.